This TCR beta chain was sequenced during a study of T cell repertoires in cytomegalovirus infection. Study results and limitations: HLA-C-restricted CMV-specific TCR beta clonotypes prevailed in the ex vivo response.

About this clonotype: Its matching antigen is unknown.

TCRdb re-called the reads through MiXCR, storing one row per CDR3 protein. The sample shows some 320,000 distinct CDR3 sequences, just under 30% of them seen only once. This material consisted of cultured PBMCs, taken from culture after CMV antigen stimulation. The sequence was collected from a human donor in good health (CMV status not recorded). Some clones in this sample may be carry-over from other donors' samples.

The CDR3 sequence: CASSGATEETQYF. In DNA, the CDR3 is TGTGCCAGCAGTGGGGCGACTGAGGAGACCCAGTACTTC. The chain employs TRBV28 and TRBJ2-5, with D perhaps matching TRBD1 (5 bases). Trimming stripped 5 bases from V and 5 bases from J, with 12 bases between. CDR1 MDHEN and CDR2 SYDVKM come from the germline V gene. The CDR3 is 13 residues long.